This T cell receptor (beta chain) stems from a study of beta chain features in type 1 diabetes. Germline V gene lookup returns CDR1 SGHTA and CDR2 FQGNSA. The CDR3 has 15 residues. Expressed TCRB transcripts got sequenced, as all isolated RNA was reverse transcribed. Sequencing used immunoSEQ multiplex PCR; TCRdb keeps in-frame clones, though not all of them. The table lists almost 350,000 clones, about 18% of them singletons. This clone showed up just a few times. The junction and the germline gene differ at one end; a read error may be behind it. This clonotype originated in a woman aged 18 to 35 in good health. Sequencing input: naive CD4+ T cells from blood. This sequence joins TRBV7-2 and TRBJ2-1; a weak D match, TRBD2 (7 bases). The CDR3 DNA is TGTGCCTGCAGGGGAGGGTTGAGCTCCTACAATGAGCAGTTCTTC. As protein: CACRGGLSSYNEQFF.